The 15 T cell receptor beta chains reported below all come from one sample, sequenced in a study of shared clonotypes between healthy human individuals. TCRdb keeps only in-frame clones here, not all; method: immunoSEQ multiplex PCR. The repertoire consists of over a million clones, with less than 99% occurring once and the leading ten covering 0.36%. The sequencing sample was made of naive CD4+ T cells sorted from blood. The subset here: CD45RA+ positively selected. All receptors come from a man aged 25 to 45 in good health.

V gene TRBV7-3 combines with J gene TRBJ2-1, with 9 bases identical to TRBD2. The trim removed 5 bases at V and 8 bases at J, leaving 13 bases unmatched. Germline lookup yields CDR1 SGHTA and CDR2 FQGTGA. The CDR3 has 16 residues. The CDR3 DNA reads as TGTGCCAGCAGCCTTGGTGTGCGGGAGGGCCGGGATGAGCAGTTCTTC. It codes for CASSLGVREGRDEQFF.

The rearrangement links TRBV10-1 to TRBJ1-5; D not resolved. This CDR3 spans 13 amino acids. From germline, CDR1 is WNHNN and CDR2 SYGVQD (reference sequence). Trimming removed 0 bases at V and 9 bases at J, with 9 bases between. The CDR3 DNA reads as TGCGCCAGCAGTGAGTCGGGGTCCTTGCCCCAGCATTTT. Encoded protein: CASSESGSLPQHF.

The chain links TRBV11-2 to TRBJ2-7; no clear D gene. This CDR3 contains 14 residues. V gave up 5 bases and J gave up 4 bases, with 15 bases separating them. Germline CDR1 and CDR2: SGHAT and FQNNGV. CDR3 bases: TGTGCCAGCAGCCCCGATGGGCCTTCGTACGAGCAGTACTTC. Protein product: CASSPDGPSYEQYF.

The table lists this clone with a count of one. The junction does not match germline at one end; this may be a read error. The gene calls are TRBV19 and TRBJ2-7, with D possibly being TRBD2 (7 bases). Germline CDR1 is LNHDA and CDR2 is SQIVND (reference sequence). The CDR3 is 12 residues long. CDR3 sequence: CASSIRGGESTF. CDR3 DNA sequence: TGTGCCAGTAGTATTCGAGGGGGGGAAAGTACCTTC. The variable domain in full, completed from reference TRBV19 and TRBJ2-7, reads DGGITQSPKYLFRKEGQNVTLSCEQNLNHDAMYWYRQDPGQGLRLIYYSQIVNDFQKGDIAEGYSVSREKKESFPLTVTSAQKNPTAFYLCASSIRGGESTFGPGTRLTVT.

The chain carries TRBV2 and TRBJ2-7; 8 positions agree with TRBD1. Germline CDR1 SNHLY, CDR2 FYNNEI. V lost 8 bases, J lost 4 bases, and 7 bases stayed unmatched. The CDR3 length is 13 residues. The CDR3 DNA reads as TGTGCCAGCCATAAACAGGGGGAGTACGAGCAGTACTTC. It encodes CASHKQGEYEQYF.

This sequence joins TRBV5-1 and TRBJ1-3; no clear D gene. CDR3 length equals 15 residues. CDR1 is SGHRS and CDR2 is YFSETQ in the germline V gene. V lost 0 bases and J 0 bases, leaving 7 bases between the germline ends. This CDR3 reads CASSLGPPSGNTIYF. The DNA of the CDR3 is TGCGCCAGCAGCTTGGGCCCACCCTCTGGAAACACCATATATTTT.

This chain links TRBV5-6 with TRBJ2-1, with D possibly TRBD2 on 6 matching bases. The CDR3 runs 11 residues. V was pared by 3 bases and J by 13 bases, with 11 bases between. CDR1 is SGHDT, CDR2 YYEEEE, per germline. The CDR3 loop reads CASSWGDSQFF. The CDR3 bases are TGTGCCAGCAGCTGGGGGGACTCTCAGTTCTTC.

The rearrangement links TRBV27 to TRBJ1-1; D perhaps matches TRBD1 (6 bases). The germline V gene encodes CDR1 MNHEY and CDR2 SMNVEV (reference sequence). The CDR3 consists of 15 residues. V dropped 8 bases and J dropped 2 bases, with 18 bases sitting between them. The CDR3 coding sequence is TGTGCCAGCCTGCCTCTGGGACAAAGTAACACTGAAGCTTTCTTT. It codes for CASLPLGQSNTEAFF.

Notes on this clone: The sample has other DNA sequences that encode this CDR3 too. The V call is TRBV9, the J call TRBJ2-2; the match to TRBD2 covers 7 bases. V was clipped by 0 bases and J by 4 bases; unmatched bases: 6. Germline lookup yields CDR1 SGDLS and CDR2 YYNGEE. The CDR3 sequence is 16 residues long. CDR3 sequence: CASSVGLAFITGELFF. The CDR3 DNA sequence: TGTGCCAGCAGCGTAGGACTAGCCTTCATCACCGGGGAGCTGTTTTTT.

The rearrangement links TRBV6-5 to TRBJ1-2; no firm D call. The CDR3 loop spans 16 amino acids. The germline gives CDR1 MNHEY, CDR2 SVGAGI. Trimming took off 4 bases at V and 7 bases at J, with 22 bases between the two ends. DNA for the CDR3: TGTGCCAGCAGTTCTCCTGTGGGTGGTGGTTTTGGTGGCTACACCTTC. Translating gives CASSSPVGGGFGGYTF.

The rearrangement joins TRBV7-9 to TRBJ1-1; D perhaps matches TRBD1 (5 bases). V was cut by 5 bases and J by 0 bases, with 19 bases left in between. Germline CDR1 is SEHNR and CDR2 is FQNEAQ (reference sequence). The CDR3 length is 17 residues. Here the CDR3 reads CASSAPLGRSVNTEAFF. In DNA, the CDR3 is TGTGCCAGCAGCGCCCCCCTGGGGCGGTCTGTGAACACTGAAGCTTTCTTT.

This chain links TRBV27 with TRBJ2-7; 11 nucleotides align to TRBD2. The CDR3 is made up of 13 amino acids. Losses at the gene ends were 9 bases for V and 6 bases for J; bases not matched to a gene: 7. Germline V gives CDR1 MNHEY, CDR2 SMNVEV (reference sequence). CDR3 loop: CASSYGTSGEQYF. CDR3 sequence (DNA): TGTGCCAGTTCCTACGGGACTAGCGGCGAGCAGTACTTC.

The chain has TRBV11-3 and TRBJ1-5; no firm D call. Germline V CDR1 and CDR2: SGHNT, YENEEA. The CDR3 spans 17 residues. V was cut by 6 bases and J by 2 bases, with 20 bases left in between. CDR3 residues: CASRAGSWSCCNQPQHF. Written as DNA, the CDR3 is TGTGCCAGCAGGGCCGGATCCTGGAGTTGCTGCAATCAGCCCCAGCATTTT.

This clone was observed a single time. This rearrangement joins TRBV28 to TRBJ1-5; D is uncertain. Trimming removed 5 bases from V and 7 bases from J, with 15 bases in between. The germline V gene encodes CDR1 MDHEN and CDR2 SYDVKM. There are 14 residues in the CDR3. CDR3 protein: CASSPLTGKQPQHF. The CDR3 bases are TGTGCCAGCAGTCCCCTGACGGGAAAACAGCCCCAGCATTTT.

This clone was seen a single time. The rearrangement joins TRBV21-1 to TRBJ2-7. TRBV21-1 counts as a pseudogene. The CDR3 contains 10 residues. The CDR3 bases are TGTGCCAGCAGCAAAGATGGGCAGTACTTC. Its protein product is CASSKDGQYF.